This TCR beta chain stems from a study of CD8+CD57+ T cells in acquired aplastic anemia. Across the study: The study obtained an average of roughly 2.9 ug of DNA from sorted CD4+ and CD8+ cells. On average, healthy donors gave 8.5 million to 13 million reads for CD4+ cells.

Study conclusions and caveats: CD8+ Simpson's diversity did not differ significantly between patients and controls.

Researchers used genomic DNA as the template to profile TCR beta VDJ and CDR3. TCRdb processed the reads anew with MiXCR; each CDR3 protein has one entry. The sample contains about 110,000 distinct CDR3 sequences, around 50% of which appear only once. CDR3 length: 15 residues. Trimming cost V 3 bases and J 0 bases; bases outside gene matches: 1. Germline lookup yields CDR1 KGHSH and CDR2 LQKENI. This clonotype was recorded many times. What it recognizes is unknown. The sample comprised sorted CD4+, CD8+, or CD8+CD57+ T cells (not recorded which) from PBMCs. The sequence came from a human donor in good health, serving as a control. The rearrangement joins TRBV18 to TRBJ2-5; TRBD2 matches 10 bases. DNA of the CDR3: TGTGCCAGCTCACCTAGCGGGGGGTACCAAGAGACCCAGTACTTC. The encoded protein is CASSPSGGYQETQYF.